This entry concerns a single TCR beta chain. Its target is unknown. Treatment of patients with chemo-refractory metastatic non-small-cell lung cancer consisted of focal radiation plus CTLA-4 blockade with ipilimumab. With V trimmed by 1 base and J by 4 bases, 5 bases remained unmatched. This CDR3 is built from 16 residues. Germline CDR1 is SGHNT and CDR2 is YENEEA. The sample is drawn from a study of radiotherapy plus CTLA-4 blockade in lung cancer. Background on the study: With approximately 30% of patients having disease control, objective responses were seen in under 20%.

Study outcomes and limitations: TCR clones from tumors expanded in blood after radiotherapy plus ipilimumab.

Clones were read by immunoSEQ multiplex PCR, and TCRdb kept only the in-frame ones, dropping some. The repertoire holds around 130,000 clones, with 80% to 90% as singletons. This sequence was found in a human donor with non-small cell lung cancer that progressed on radiotherapy plus ipilimumab. The chain carries TRBV11-3 and TRBJ2-1; 9 bases match TRBD2. Here the sequenced sample was peripheral blood, taken from a patient treated with radiotherapy plus ipilimumab. The DNA of the CDR3 is TGTGCCAGCAGCTTAGGTGTGACTAGCGGTTACAATGAGCAGTTCTTC. It codes for CASSLGVTSGYNEQFF.